This TCR beta chain was profiled in a study of T-cell reconstitution after alpha-beta-depleted transplantation in children. As concerns this clonotype: Its cognate antigen is unknown.

The CDR3 has 14 residues. Germline CDR1 reads SQVTM; CDR2 reads ANQGSEA. The V and J ends lost 7 bases and 6 bases, in that order; junction bases with no gene match: 12. Broader study findings: Several hundred expanded graft clones reportedly supplied alpha-beta T cells about two months after transplant.

TCRbeta library construction was performed incorporating unique molecular identifiers. TCRdb ran MiXCR on the PCR reads and lists one entry per CDR3 protein. Of more than 200,000 distinct CDR3 sequences in the sample, roughly 9.1% are singletons; the top ten hold approximately 34%. The chain has TRBV29-1 and TRBJ2-1; 7 bases map to TRBD2. This sample comprised PBMCs, mostly from graft donor cells, obtained 360 days after TCRalphabeta/CD19-depleted stem cell transplant. This clonotype originated in a male patient between 2 and 15 years old who had a stem cell transplant for acute myeloid leukemia, so the T cells may come from the graft donor. As DNA, the CDR3 is TGCAGCGCCCTCAGCGGGGCCGCGGCCAATGAGCAGTTCTTC. This gives the protein CSALSGAAANEQFF.